The 4 T cell receptor beta chains below all came from one sample that was sequenced in a study of long-term antiretroviral therapy in people with HIV. It was version v3.0 of the immunoSEQ assay that was run at survey level. Measured with immunoSEQ multiplex PCR; TCRdb has only the in-frame clones, and not every one. The sample carries under 30,000 clones, roughly 93% recorded once. Material: unsorted PBMCs, obtained approximately 7.1 years after starting antiretroviral therapy. Receptors originate from a man over 45 with HIV.

The genes are TRBV10-3 and TRBJ1-5; no firm D call. Per germline, CDR1 ENHRY and CDR2 SYGVKD. The CDR3 length is 12 residues. The V end lost 3 bases, the J end lost 4 bases, and 4 bases lay between the germline ends. CDR3 loop: CAISETNQPQHF. In DNA form, the CDR3 reads TGTGCCATCAGTGAAACGAATCAGCCCCAGCATTTT.

The chain has TRBV7-8 and TRBJ1-1, with D possibly matching TRBD1 (5 bases). In germline, CDR1 is SGHVS, CDR2 FQNEAQ. This CDR3 spans 15 amino acids. The V end lost 2 bases, the J end lost 5 bases, and 15 bases lay between the germline ends. In nucleotides, the CDR3 is TGTGCCAGCAGCTTACTCTGGGGCGGGGGGACTGAAGCTTTCTTT. Its protein product is CASSLLWGGGTEAFF.

The chain is built from TRBV10-3 and TRBJ2-7, with D perhaps TRBD2 (7 bases). CDR1 and CDR2 (germline): ENHRY, SYGVKD. The ends were cut back, 3 bases at V and 3 bases at J, with 12 bases in the middle. The CDR3 has 14 residues. The CDR3: CAISDGGGLYEQYF. DNA of the CDR3: TGTGCCATCAGTGACGGCGGGGGCCTCTACGAGCAGTACTTC.

The genes are TRBV7-2 and TRBJ2-1; 12 bases are a match to TRBD2. CDR1 SGHTA and CDR2 FQGNSA come from the germline V gene. CDR3 length: 15 residues. Unmatched junction bases numbered 2, after V lost 4 bases and J lost 4 bases. The CDR3 is CASSSSGGGYNEQFF. CDR3 nucleotide sequence: TGTGCCAGCAGCTCTAGCGGGGGGGGTTACAATGAGCAGTTCTTC.